The sequence of this T cell receptor beta chain was determined in a study of shared clonotypes between healthy human individuals. Measured with immunoSEQ multiplex PCR; TCRdb has only the in-frame clones, and not every one. The sample has roughly 2.1 million clones, roughly 91% seen once; the top ten hold over 1.5%. Study observations and caveats: Non-shared clonotypes had lower generation probabilities than those shared by all four donors. Around 5.3% of naive CD4 clonotypes were shared across a few donors.

CD45RO negativity and positive selection for CCR7 defined naive CD8 cells, a population that excluded terminally differentiated effector memory CD45RA+ cells. V was cut by 3 bases and J by 6 bases, with 11 bases left in between. From germline, CDR1 is MNHEY and CDR2 SMNVEV (reference sequence). The CDR3 length is 13 residues. A word on this clone: Antigen unknown.

Material for sequencing was naive CD8+ T cells from PBMCs. The chain carries TRBV27 and TRBJ1-2, with D perhaps TRBD1 (6 bases). The sequence was obtained from a man younger than 30 in good health. Some clones in this sample may be carry-over from other donors' samples. The DNA of the CDR3 is TGTGCCAGCAGTTTGAACAGGGTTCATGGCTACACCTTC. Translating it yields CASSLNRVHGYTF.